A selection of T cell receptor beta chains follows, all from one sample in a study of T cells in Graves' hyperthyroidism and ophthalmopathy. One entry per CDR3 protein, called by TCRdb with MiXCR from the multiplex PCR reads. There are approximately 600,000 distinct CDR3 sequences in the sample; more than 20% occur only once, and approximately 30% lies in the top ten. Sequencing was performed on blood. These receptors all come from a man between 25 and 39 years old with Graves' ophthalmopathy. CDR3s leave out the opening cysteine and the closing phenylalanine or tryptophan. Size tells how often a clone was seen (once, few, many) or the class of an expanded clone, and some rows leave it out.

J	size	V	CDR3
TRBJ2-1	-	TRBV6-2/TRBV6-3	ASSYSKAGVRYNEQF
TRBJ2-2	few	TRBV7-3	ASSFTGVTGELF
TRBJ2-3	few	TRBV10-2	ASSDSGRDTQY
TRBJ2-7	many	TRBV11-2	ASSPGGTGVHEQY
TRBJ2-3	few	TRBV20-1	SAVSASGGTDTQY
TRBJ2-4	few	TRBV5-4	ASSPATSSIQY
TRBJ2-7	-	TRBV5-5	ASSSFPPDRGPYEQY
TRBJ2-7	few	TRBV25-1	ASSEMGQGYEQY
TRBJ2-1	-	TRBV27	ASSFYLTGGANEQF
TRBJ2-1	-	TRBV30	AWSDPPAIVSYNKQF
TRBJ2-1	-	TRBV28	ANTGAGISYNEQF
TRBJ2-1	few	TRBV20-1	SASWGLASEQF
TRBJ2-7	few	TRBV5-4	ASRKDRGRYEQY
TRBJ1-1	many	TRBV5-1	ASSFRDRNTEAF
TRBJ2-2	-	TRBV6-2/TRBV6-3	ASSRLGRNTGELF
TRBJ2-4	-	TRBV7-8	ASSLETRRNIQY
TRBJ1-6	-	TRBV5-1	ASSTTGDSPLH
TRBJ1-1	many	TRBV12-3/TRBV12-4	ASSGTGELNTEAF
TRBJ2-3	-	TRBV18	ASSPIRGSSDTQY
TRBJ1-4	-	TRBV28	ARPTGRSEKLF
TRBJ2-3	-	TRBV7-9	ASSYKSRGTDTQY
TRBJ2-3	many	TRBV5-1	ASSLTGLAGTDTQY
TRBJ2-3	many	TRBV28	ASSSPRGHGLAGGPSTDTQY
TRBJ1-1	-	TRBV6-1	ASSEDRLNTEAF